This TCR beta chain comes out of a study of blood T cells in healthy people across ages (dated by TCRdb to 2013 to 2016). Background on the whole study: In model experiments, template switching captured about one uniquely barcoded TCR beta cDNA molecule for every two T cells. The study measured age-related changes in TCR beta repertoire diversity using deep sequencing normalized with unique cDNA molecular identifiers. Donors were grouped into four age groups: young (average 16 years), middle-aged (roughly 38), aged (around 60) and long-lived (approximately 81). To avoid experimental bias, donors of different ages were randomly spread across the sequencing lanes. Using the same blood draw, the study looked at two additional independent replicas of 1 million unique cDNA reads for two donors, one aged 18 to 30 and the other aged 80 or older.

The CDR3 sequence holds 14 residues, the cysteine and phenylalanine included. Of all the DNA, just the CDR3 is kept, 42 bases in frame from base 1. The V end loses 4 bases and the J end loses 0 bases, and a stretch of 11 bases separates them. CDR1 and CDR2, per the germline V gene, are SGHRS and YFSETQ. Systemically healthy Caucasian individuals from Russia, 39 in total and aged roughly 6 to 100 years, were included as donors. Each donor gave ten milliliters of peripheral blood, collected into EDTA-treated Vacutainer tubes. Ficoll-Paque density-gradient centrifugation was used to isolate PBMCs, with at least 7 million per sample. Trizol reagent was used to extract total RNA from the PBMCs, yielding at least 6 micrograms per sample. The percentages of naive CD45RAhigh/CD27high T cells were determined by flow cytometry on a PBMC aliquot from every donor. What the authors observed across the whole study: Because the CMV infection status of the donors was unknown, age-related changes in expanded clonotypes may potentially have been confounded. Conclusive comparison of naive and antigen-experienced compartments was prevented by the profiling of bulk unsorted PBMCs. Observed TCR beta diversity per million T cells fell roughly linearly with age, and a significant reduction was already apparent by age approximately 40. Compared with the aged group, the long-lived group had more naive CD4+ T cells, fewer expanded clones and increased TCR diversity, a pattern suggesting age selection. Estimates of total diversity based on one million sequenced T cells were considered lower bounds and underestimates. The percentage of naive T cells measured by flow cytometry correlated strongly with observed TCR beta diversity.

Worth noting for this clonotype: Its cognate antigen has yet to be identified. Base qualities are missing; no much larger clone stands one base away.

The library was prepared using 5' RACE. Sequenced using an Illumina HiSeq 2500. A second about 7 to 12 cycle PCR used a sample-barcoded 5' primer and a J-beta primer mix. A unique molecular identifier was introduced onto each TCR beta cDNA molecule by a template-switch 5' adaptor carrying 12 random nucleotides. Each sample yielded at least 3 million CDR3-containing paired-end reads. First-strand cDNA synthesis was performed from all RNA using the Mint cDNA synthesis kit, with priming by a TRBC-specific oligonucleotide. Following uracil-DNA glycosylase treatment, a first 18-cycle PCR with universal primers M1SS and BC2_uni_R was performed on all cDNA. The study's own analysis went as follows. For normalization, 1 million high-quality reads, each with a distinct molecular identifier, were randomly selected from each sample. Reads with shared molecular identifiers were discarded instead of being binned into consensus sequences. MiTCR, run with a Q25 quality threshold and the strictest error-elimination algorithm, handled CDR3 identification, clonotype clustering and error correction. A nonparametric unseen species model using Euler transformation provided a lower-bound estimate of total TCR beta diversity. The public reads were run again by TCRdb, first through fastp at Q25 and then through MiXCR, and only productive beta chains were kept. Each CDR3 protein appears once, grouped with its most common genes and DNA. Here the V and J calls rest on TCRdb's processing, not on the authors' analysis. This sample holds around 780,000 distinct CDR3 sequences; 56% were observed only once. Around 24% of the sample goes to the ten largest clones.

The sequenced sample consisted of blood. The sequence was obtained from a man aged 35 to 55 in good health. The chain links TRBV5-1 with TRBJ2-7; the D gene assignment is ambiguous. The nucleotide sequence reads TGCGCCAGCAGCCCACTGAAGAACTCCTACGAGCAGTACTTC. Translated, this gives CASSPLKNSYEQYF. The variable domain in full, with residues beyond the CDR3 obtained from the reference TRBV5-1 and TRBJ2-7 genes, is KAGVTQTPRYLIKTRGQQVTLSCSPISGHRSVSWYQQTPGQGLQFLFEYFSETQRNKGNFPGRFSGRQFSNSRSEMNVSTLELGDSALYLCASSPLKNSYEQYFGPGTRLTVT.